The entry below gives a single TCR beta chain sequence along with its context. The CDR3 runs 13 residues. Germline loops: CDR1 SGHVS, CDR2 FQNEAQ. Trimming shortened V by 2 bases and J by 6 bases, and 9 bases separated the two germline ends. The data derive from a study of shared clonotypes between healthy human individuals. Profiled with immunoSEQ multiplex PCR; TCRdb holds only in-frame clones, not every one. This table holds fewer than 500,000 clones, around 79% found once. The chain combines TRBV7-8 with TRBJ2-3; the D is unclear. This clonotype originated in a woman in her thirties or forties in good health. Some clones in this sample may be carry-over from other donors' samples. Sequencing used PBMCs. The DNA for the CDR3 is TGTGCCAGCAGCTTATCCAGATCGGATACGCAGTATTTT. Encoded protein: CASSLSRSDTQYF.